This is a list of T cell receptor beta chains from one sample in a study of blood T cell repertoires in COVID-19. Produced via immunoSEQ multiplex PCR; TCRdb's table is partial and in-frame only. This sample has roughly 220,000 clones, with roughly 83% found just once. The sequencing input was PBMCs or T cells enriched from blood (not recorded which). Receptors were obtained from a middle-aged woman with acute COVID-19. CDR3s include the opening cysteine and the closing phenylalanine or tryptophan. Fields, in order: V gene, J gene, CDR3 protein.

V: TRBV9
J: TRBJ1-5
CDR3: CASSVGAESNQPQHF

V: TRBV2
J: TRBJ2-5
CDR3: CASTPSGRAETQYF

V: TRBV5-1
J: TRBJ2-1
CDR3: CASSPGLAGGVYNEQFF

V: TRBV5-1
J: TRBJ2-1
CDR3: CASSSGQGRGNEQFF

V: TRBV7-9
J: TRBJ1-1
CDR3: CASSREAEAFF

V: TRBV7-9
J: TRBJ2-2
CDR3: CASSRTGRGELFF

V: TRBV2
J: TRBJ1-2
CDR3: CASSGDRGVQIHGYTF

V: TRBV16
J: TRBJ2-7
CDR3: CASSQGLAVSYEQYF

V: TRBV25-1
J: TRBJ2-1
CDR3: CASRGAGRNNEQFF

V: TRBV28
J: TRBJ1-1
CDR3: CASIRGAGRTEAFF